This note documents a single TCR beta chain sequence. The specificity of this receptor is unknown. Per-nucleotide qualities are absent, and no much larger clonotype sits a single base away. For CDR1 and CDR2, the germline V gene (reference sequence) lists SEHNR and FQNEAQ. The junction carries 12 bases between V and J, which are trimmed by 1 base and 0 bases respectively. The CDR3 has 17 amino acids, counting the end cysteine and phenylalanine. Only the CDR3 DNA is retained, 51 bases long and in frame from the first base. The time point tag for this specimen amounts to: about 28 days (+/-7) after the second vaccine dose. Because spike-specific TCR depth and breadth did not differ between the two schedules, AZD1222 recipients who got a second dose at roughly 4 weeks were pooled with those who got a second dose at roughly 12 weeks. The vaccinee samples were drawn from two UK trials, COV001 and COV002, one of which was a single-blind randomized controlled phase 2/3 trial testing AZD1222 (ChAdOx1 nCoV-19) in healthy adults. For TCRbeta chain sequencing, PBMC samples were collected from trial participants at day 0 and at day 28 after the second dose.

The data derive from a study of T cell responses to AZD1222 COVID-19 vaccine (dated by TCRdb to the early 2020s). About the study as a whole: A total of 230 to 250 trial participants underwent TCR sequencing, of whom nearly 210 received two doses of AZD1222 and roughly 25 received two doses of the MenACWY control vaccine. Trial participants were enrolled into age subgroups of 18-55, 56-69 and 70-plus years, which contained roughly 150, 30 and 60 TCR-sequenced participants, respectively.

The CDR3 regions of human TCRbeta chains were subjected to immunosequencing. From the authors' description of their analysis: TCRs in the repertoires were compared against a reference library of SARS-CoV-2-specific TCRs that had been generated with the MIRA antigen-specificity platform. Breadth was defined as the fraction of unique TCRs that were SARS-CoV-2-associated, and depth was defined as the fraction of total T cells that were SARS-CoV-2-associated. Using the MIRA data, each spike-specific TCR was mapped to the spike region that the TCR reacts to and placed in a CD4 or CD8 class. Log10-transformed breadth and depth values were compared by one-way ANOVA with Sidak's multiple comparisons tests. The table was pulled from immuneACCESS by TCRdb, which kept in-frame rearrangements only. Such tables lose some clones; where checked, under half of the loss comes from unresolved V genes, and the rest has no known cause. Clone size and the V and J calls come from that table; the DNA yielded D and trimming. In all, the sample holds roughly 150,000 clones, and about 90% of those were seen once. The top ten hold roughly 3.5% of the sample.

Overall results and qualifications from the work: Vaccine-associated CD4 TCRs spanned the whole spike protein, with dominant responses in regions 160-218 and 743-854. Participants were mostly white British, with more females than males. The authors suggested clonal diversity may have been underestimated. Only five to seven AZD1222 recipients were SARS-CoV-2 seropositive at baseline, limiting conclusions about previously exposed vaccinees. Epitopes outside the regions mutated in the B.1.351 and B.1.1.7 variants were reportedly recognized by nearly half of the unique spike-specific TCRs. In the small 56-69-year group, the increase in depth fell short of significance, most likely because of low power. Because no day 14 peak-response samples were available, the repertoires could be characterized only after the peak T cell response. After two AZD1222 doses, both the breadth and the depth of spike-specific TCRs were significantly higher than at day 0 and than in MenACWY recipients.

The specimen comprised peripheral blood, sampled 28 days after the second AZD1222 dose. The rearranged chain carries TRBV7-9 and TRBJ1-4; the D region possibly corresponds to TRBD1 (5 bases align). This TCR derives from an adult who received the AZD1222 COVID-19 vaccine. The encoded CDR3 is CASSLGLTATTNEKLFF. The DNA reads TGTGCCAGCAGCTTAGGGTTGACAGCTACAACTAATGAAAAACTGTTTTTT.